The 19 T cell receptor beta chains below all came from one sample that was sequenced in a study of blood T cells in healthy people across ages. The use of a sample-barcoded 5' primer and a J-beta primer mix characterized a second PCR of about 7 to 12 cycles. TCRdb re-called the 5' RACE reads with MiXCR, one entry per CDR3 protein. The data show about 760,000 distinct CDR3 sequences, with roughly 25% seen just once and roughly 9% held by the top ten. This same sample was also taken into another study, of T cells of mothers and their children.

The sequenced sample was blood. These receptors were taken from a boy aged 5-17 years in good health.

This clonotype was found a few times. The V gene is TRBV29-1, the J gene TRBJ2-1; D is perhaps TRBD1 (7 bases). Trimming removed 6 bases from V and 0 bases from J, with 15 bases in between. This CDR3 has 15 amino acids. Germline CDR1 is SQVTM and CDR2 is ANQGSEA. CDR3 nucleotide sequence: TGCAGCGTCAGGGGGGACTCCAGCTCCTACAATGAGCAGTTCTTC. This translates into CSVRGDSSSYNEQFF.

The gene calls are TRBV20-1 and TRBJ2-7; tentative D call: TRBD1 (6 bases). From germline, CDR1 is DFQATT and CDR2 SNEGSKA (reference sequence). V was pared by 0 bases and J by 0 bases, with 9 bases between. The CDR3 has 14 amino acids. The DNA of the CDR3 is TGCAGTGCTAGAGAAGGGACAAGCTCCTACGAGCAGTACTTC. Protein product: CSAREGTSSYEQYF.

This chain connects TRBV14 to TRBJ2-7, with D maybe TRBD2 (5 bases). CDR1 SGHDN and CDR2 FVKESK come from the germline V gene. Trimming left V 1 base short and J 5 bases short, with 15 bases between. The CDR3 extends over 15 amino acids. The CDR3: CASSQGEGGWDEQYF. DNA for the CDR3: TGTGCCAGCAGCCAAGGCGAGGGCGGCTGGGACGAGCAGTACTTC.

The chain couples TRBV4-3 to TRBJ2-5, with 9 bases identical to TRBD2. Germline values: CDR1 LGHNA, CDR2 YSLEER. Losses at the gene ends were 4 bases for V and 4 bases for J; bases not matched to a gene: 7. This CDR3 is built from 15 residues. The CDR3 loop reads CASSLMQAGGETQYF. The CDR3 region has the DNA TGCGCCAGCAGCCTTATGCAAGCGGGGGGAGAGACCCAGTACTTC.

The chain combines TRBV7-2 with TRBJ1-2; 8 bases are shared with TRBD1. V trimming: 6 bases; J trimming: 4 bases; junction bases outside the gene matches: 7. Germline lookup yields CDR1 SGHTA and CDR2 FQGNSA. This CDR3 is 14 amino acids long. CDR3 loop: CASRLQGVGYGYTF. In DNA, the CDR3 is TGTGCCAGCAGGTTACAGGGGGTGGGCTATGGCTACACCTTC.

This sequence joins TRBV29-1 and TRBJ2-5; 8 bases agree with TRBD1. V lost 3 bases, J lost 4 bases, and 4 bases stayed unmatched. The CDR3 consists of 13 residues. Germline lookup yields CDR1 SQVTM and CDR2 ANQGSEA. The DNA for the CDR3 is TGCAGCGTTGACCCAGGGGGCGCAGAGACCCAGTACTTC. This translates into CSVDPGGAETQYF.

This chain links TRBV25-1 with TRBJ1-2; no definite D call. Germline lookup yields CDR1 MGHDK and CDR2 SYGVNS. This CDR3 is built from 11 residues. V lost 3 bases and J 2 bases, leaving 1 base between the germline ends. The CDR3 spells CASSENYGYTF. DNA of the CDR3: TGTGCCAGCAGTGAGAACTATGGCTACACCTTC.

This clonotype was counted only a few times. V and J are TRBV29-1 and TRBJ2-5; D unresolved. With the DNA end fitting TRBJ2-1 better, the J assignment may be wrong. The CDR3 is 12 amino acids. CDR1 and CDR2 from the germline V gene are SQVTM and ANQGSEA. CDR3 amino acids: CSVVVLGNEQFF. The CDR3 DNA reads as TGCAGCGTTGTAGTGTTGGGGAATGAGCAGTTCTTC.

The chain has TRBV12-3 or TRBV12-4 and TRBJ2-3, with 12 nucleotides matching TRBD2. Trimming cost V 3 bases and J 0 bases; bases outside gene matches: 13. This CDR3 has 20 amino acids. The CDR3 nucleotides read TGTGCCAGCAGTTTGGTTGGACTAGCGGGACGGCCTGGAAGCACAGATACGCAGTATTTT. Protein sequence: CASSLVGLAGRPGSTDTQYF.

Only one count was recorded for this clonotype. The rearrangement joins TRBV4-3 to TRBJ2-7; the match to TRBD1 covers 9 bases. J gave up 5 bases and V 1 base, and 6 bases lay outside the gene matches. Germline values: CDR1 LGHNA, CDR2 YSLEER. The CDR3 has 15 residues. The CDR3 spells CASSQGGQGGHEQYF. DNA of the CDR3: TGCGCCAGCAGCCAAGGGGGACAGGGTGGACACGAGCAGTACTTC.

Concerning this clonotype: Relative to the germline gene, one junction end is altered; a read error may explain this. The chain carries TRBV12-3 or TRBV12-4 and TRBJ1-2; TRBD1 might be the D (5 bases). The CDR3 spans 17 residues. The CDR3 sequence: CASSLATFQGPNYGYAF. In DNA form, the CDR3 reads TGTGCCAGCAGTTTAGCTACCTTCCAGGGTCCTAACTATGGCTACGCCTTC.

This sequence joins TRBV28 and TRBJ1-2; a weak D match, TRBD1 (6 bases). CDR3 length: 15 residues. The V gene lost 3 bases and the J gene lost 2 bases, with 13 bases spanning the gap. The germline V gene has CDR1 MDHEN and CDR2 SYDVKM. The CDR3 nucleotides are TGTGCCAGCAGTTTCGGGGGGGCAGAGAACTATGGCTACACCTTC. This encodes CASSFGGAENYGYTF.

This clonotype was observed a few times. The chain recombines TRBV6-5 with TRBJ1-2; 7 nucleotides agree with TRBD1. Germline V gives CDR1 MNHEY, CDR2 SVGAGI. V was pared by 5 bases and J by 4 bases, with 7 bases of the junction left unmatched. CDR3 length equals 14 residues. DNA for the CDR3: TGTGCCAGCAGTATAACAGGGGACAGCTATGGCTACACCTTC. It codes for CASSITGDSYGYTF.

V is TRBV6-5 and J is TRBJ2-4, with TRBD2 matching 11 bases. Germline V gives CDR1 MNHEY, CDR2 SVGAGI. V was clipped by 4 bases and J by 5 bases; unmatched bases: 4. This CDR3 region has 15 residues. CDR3 in amino acids: CASSSTSGAENIQYF. CDR3 in DNA: TGTGCCAGCAGTTCGACTAGCGGGGCTGAAAACATTCAGTACTTC.

V is TRBV4-3 and J is TRBJ1-4, with D possibly TRBD1 on 6 matching bases. The CDR3 loop spans 15 amino acids. V was trimmed by 0 bases and J by 8 bases, leaving 13 bases between them. Germline V lookup: CDR1 LGHNA, CDR2 YSLEER. The CDR3 DNA follows: TGCGCCAGCAGCCAAGAAGGGGGAGTGGGGGAAAAACTGTTTTTT. Amino acid sequence: CASSQEGGVGEKLFF.

This clonotype was detected only once. This chain joins TRBV2 and TRBJ2-5; D not certain. Germline CDR1 SNHLY, CDR2 FYNNEI. V dropped 7 bases and J dropped 0 bases, with 12 bases sitting between them. The CDR3 has 14 amino acids. The CDR3 DNA follows: TGTGCCAGCACCCGACGGGCGGACCAAGAGACCCAGTACTTC. This sequence encodes CASTRRADQETQYF.

This clonotype has only a few counts. This chain links TRBV29-1 with TRBJ2-5; D not resolved. The germline gives CDR1 SQVTM, CDR2 ANQGSEA. Trimming cost V 5 bases and J 6 bases, with 10 bases left between them. This CDR3 contains 11 residues. This chain's CDR3 is CSVPRGQTQYF. The CDR3 DNA follows: TGCAGCGTTCCCCGTGGACAGACCCAGTACTTC.

The chain carries TRBV5-5 and TRBJ2-5; D tentatively reads TRBD1 or TRBD2 (5 bases each). Judging by the DNA end, TRBJ2-7 fits better; the J call may be wrong. The CDR3 is 13 amino acids. Germline assignment: CDR1 SGHKS and CDR2 YYEKEE (reference sequence). CDR3 nucleotides: TGTGCCAGCAGCTACGTGGGACCTGGCGAGCAGTACTTC. Translation gives CASSYVGPGEQYF.

This rearrangement joins TRBV7-9 to TRBJ2-7, with 8 bases fitting TRBD1. V trimming: 5 bases; J trimming: 6 bases; junction bases outside the gene matches: 9. The CDR3 sequence is 14 residues long. The germline gives CDR1 SEHNR, CDR2 FQNEAQ (reference sequence). CDR3 protein: CASSTGQGSSEQYF. In nucleotides, the CDR3 is TGTGCCAGCAGCACAGGACAGGGTTCGTCCGAGCAGTACTTC.